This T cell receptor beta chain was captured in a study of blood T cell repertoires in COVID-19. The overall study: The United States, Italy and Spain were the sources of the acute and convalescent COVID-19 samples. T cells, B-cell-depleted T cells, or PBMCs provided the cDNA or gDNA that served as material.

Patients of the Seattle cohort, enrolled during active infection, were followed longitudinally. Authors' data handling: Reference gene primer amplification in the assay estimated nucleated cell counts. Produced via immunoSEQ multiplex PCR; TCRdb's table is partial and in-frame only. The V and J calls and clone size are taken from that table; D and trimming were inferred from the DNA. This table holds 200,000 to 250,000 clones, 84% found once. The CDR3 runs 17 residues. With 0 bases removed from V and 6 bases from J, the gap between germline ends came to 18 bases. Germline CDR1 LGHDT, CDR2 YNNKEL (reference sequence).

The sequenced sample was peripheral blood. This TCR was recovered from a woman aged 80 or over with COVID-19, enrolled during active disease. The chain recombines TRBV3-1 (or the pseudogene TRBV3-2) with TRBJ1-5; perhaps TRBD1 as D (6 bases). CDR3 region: CASSQDAGGRVSQPQHF. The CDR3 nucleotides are TGTGCCAGCAGCCAAGATGCGGGGGGCAGGGTGAGTCAGCCCCAGCATTTT.